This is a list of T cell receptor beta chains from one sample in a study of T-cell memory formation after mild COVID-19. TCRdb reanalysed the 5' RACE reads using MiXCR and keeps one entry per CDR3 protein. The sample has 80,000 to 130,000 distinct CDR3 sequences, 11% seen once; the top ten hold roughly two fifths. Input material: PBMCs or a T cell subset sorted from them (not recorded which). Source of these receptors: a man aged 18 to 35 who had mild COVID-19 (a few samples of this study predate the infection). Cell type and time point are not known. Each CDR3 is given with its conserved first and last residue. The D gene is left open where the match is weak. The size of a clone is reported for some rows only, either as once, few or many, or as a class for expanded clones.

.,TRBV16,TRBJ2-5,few,TGTGCCAGCAGCCCCGCGTCGCCCCAGGGAGAGACCCAGTACTTC,CASSPASPQGETQYF
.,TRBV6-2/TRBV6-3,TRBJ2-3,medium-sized,TGTGCCAGCAGTTTGACTAGCACAGATACGCAGTATTTT,CASSLTSTDTQYF
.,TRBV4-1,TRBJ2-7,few,TGCGCCAGCAGAGGGCTTACGTACGAGCAGTACTTC,CASRGLTYEQYF
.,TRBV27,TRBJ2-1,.,TGTGCCAGCCGTCAGGCCTACAGCTCCTACAATGAGCAGTTCTTC,CASRQAYSSYNEQFF
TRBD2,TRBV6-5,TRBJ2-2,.,TGTGCCAGCAGTTACGGACTAGCGGGGGTGAACACCGGGGAGCTGTTTTTT,CASSYGLAGVNTGELFF
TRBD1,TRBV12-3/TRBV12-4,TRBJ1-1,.,TGTGCCAGCAGTTTTACAGGGGAGGACACTGAAGCTTTCTTT,CASSFTGEDTEAFF
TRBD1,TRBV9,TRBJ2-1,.,TGTGCCAGCAGCGTAGAACAGGGGGGACACAATGAGCAGTTCTTC,CASSVEQGGHNEQFF
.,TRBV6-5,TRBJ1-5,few,TGTGCCAGCAGTCTCAGACTGACCAATCAGCCCCAGCATTTT,CASSLRLTNQPQHF
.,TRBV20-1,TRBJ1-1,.,TGCAGTGCTAGGTCAGGGGTGGACACTGAAGCTTTCTTT,CSARSGVDTEAFF
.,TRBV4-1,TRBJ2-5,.,TGCGCCAGCAGCCAAGATTGGCCAGAGACCCAGTACTTC,CASSQDWPETQYF
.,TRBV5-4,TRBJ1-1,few,TGTGCCAGCAGCTCGGACGGCACTGAAGCTTTCTTT,CASSSDGTEAFF
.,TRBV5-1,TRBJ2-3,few,TGCGCCAGCAGCTTGCTGCAGAACACAGATACGCAGTATTTT,CASSLLQNTDTQYF
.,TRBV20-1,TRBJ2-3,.,TGCAGTGCTCTACCCTGGGACACGTGGGGGACGCAGTATTTT,CSALPWDTWGTQYF
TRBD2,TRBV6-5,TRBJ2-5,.,TGTGCCAGCAGTTACTCGAGCGGGGGGAGAACCCAGTACTTC,CASSYSSGGRTQYF
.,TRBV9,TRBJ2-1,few,TGTGCCAGCAGCGTAGTACAAGCGGGCAGGACCGACCACCCCAATGAGCAGTTCTTC,CASSVVQAGRTDHPNEQFF
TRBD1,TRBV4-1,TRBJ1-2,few,TGCGCCAGCAGGCCTACAGGGGATCGGGGCTACACCTTC,CASRPTGDRGYTF
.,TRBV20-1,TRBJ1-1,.,TGCAGTGCTAGCCTCTACACTGAAGCTTTCTTT,CSASLYTEAFF
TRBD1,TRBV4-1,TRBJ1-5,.,TGCGCCAGCAGCCACGAAGACAGGGGGGGGGCCCAGCCCCAGCATTTT,CASSHEDRGGAQPQHF
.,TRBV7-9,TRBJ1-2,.,TGTGCCAGCAGCTTAGTGTTGGCGGACTATGGCTACACCTTC,CASSLVLADYGYTF
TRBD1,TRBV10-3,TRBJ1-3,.,TGTGCCATCAGTGAGGGGACAGGAGGGAGTGGAAACACCATATATTTT,CAISEGTGGSGNTIYF
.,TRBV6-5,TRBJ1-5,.,TGTGCCAGCAGTATCCAGGGCAATCAGCCCCAGCATTTT,CASSIQGNQPQHF
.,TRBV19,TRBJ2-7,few,TGTGCCAGTACCGGGGTCTCAAACTACGAGCAGTACTTC,CASTGVSNYEQYF
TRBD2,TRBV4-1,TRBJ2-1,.,TGCGCCAGCAGACGGCCGGGACTAGCGGGAGGGGAGGATGAGCAGTTCTTC,CASRRPGLAGGEDEQFF
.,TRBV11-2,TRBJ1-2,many,TGTGCCAGCAGCTCCGGAACAGGGTCTGGCTACACCTTC,CASSSGTGSGYTF
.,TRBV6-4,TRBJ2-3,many,TGTGCCAGCAGTGACTCAGCGGGTAGCACAGATACGCAGTATTTT,CASSDSAGSTDTQYF
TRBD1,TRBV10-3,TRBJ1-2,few,TGTGCCATCAGTGAGTTTCTGGACAGGGACCTCTATGGCTACACCTTC,CAISEFLDRDLYGYTF
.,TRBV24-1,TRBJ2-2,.,TGTGCCACTTCGGGGGAGCCGAACACCGGGGAGCTGTTTTTT,CATSGEPNTGELFF
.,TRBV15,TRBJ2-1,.,TGTGCCACCAGCAGTAGCGCGGATGAGCAGTTCTTC,CATSSSADEQFF
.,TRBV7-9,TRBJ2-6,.,TGTGCCAGCCGAGGGGGTTCAGGGGCCAACGTCCTGACTTTC,CASRGGSGANVLTF
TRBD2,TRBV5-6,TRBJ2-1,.,TGTGCCAGCAGCTTGCGTCCGGGTAGCGGGGGGGCCGATGAGCAGTTCTTC,CASSLRPGSGGADEQFF
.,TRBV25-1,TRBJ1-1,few,TGTGCCAGCAGCATTGATATGGGGGGGACTGAAGCTTTCTTT,CASSIDMGGTEAFF
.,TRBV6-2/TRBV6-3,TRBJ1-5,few,TGTGCCAGCAGTTACCTCCTTTTGAATAGCAATCAGCCCCAGCATTTT,CASSYLLLNSNQPQHF
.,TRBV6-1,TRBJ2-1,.,TGTGCCAGCAGGGTTGGGACTGCCTTTGAGCAGTTCTTC,CASRVGTAFEQFF
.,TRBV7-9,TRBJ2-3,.,TGTGCCAGCAGCTCCTCAGGTTCCGCAGATACGCAGTATTTT,CASSSSGSADTQYF
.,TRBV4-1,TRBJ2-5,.,TGCGCCAGCAGCCAAGCCCAGACAGTCCAAGAGACCCAGTACTTC,CASSQAQTVQETQYF
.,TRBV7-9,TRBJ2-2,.,TGTGCCAGCAGGGGACGGCAAAACACCGGGGAGCTGTTTTTT,CASRGRQNTGELFF
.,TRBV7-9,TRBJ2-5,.,TGTGCCAGCAGCGCTAAATCAGGGAAGGGCCAAGAGACCCAGTACTTC,CASSAKSGKGQETQYF
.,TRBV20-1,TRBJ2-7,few,TGCAGTGCCTATCTCCAGGGGAGCTCCTACGAGCAGTACTTC,CSAYLQGSSYEQYF
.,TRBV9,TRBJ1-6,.,TGTGCCAGCAGCGTAGGTAGAGGGGTGAATTCACCCCTCCACTTT,CASSVGRGVNSPLHF
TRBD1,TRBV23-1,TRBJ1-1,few,TGCGCCAGCAGTCGGCCAGACAGGGGATCTGTTGAAGCTTTCTTT,CASSRPDRGSVEAFF
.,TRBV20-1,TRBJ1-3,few,TGCAGTGCTTGGGCGGGAGCCTCTGGAAACACCATATATTTT,CSAWAGASGNTIYF
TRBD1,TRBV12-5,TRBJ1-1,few,TGTGCTAGTGGTTTCATGGTGAGGGGACAGGGTATTGAGAACACTGAAGCTTTCTTT,CASGFMVRGQGIENTEAFF
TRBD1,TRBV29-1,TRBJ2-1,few,TGCAGCGTTAGAGGAGAACCCCTCTCTGACAGGGGAGTTTTCAATGAGCAGTTCTTC,CSVRGEPLSDRGVFNEQFF
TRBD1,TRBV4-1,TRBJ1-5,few,TGCGCCAGCAGCCCCTTTGGGACAGGGGGCGACTTAAGCAATCAGCCCCAGCATTTT,CASSPFGTGGDLSNQPQHF
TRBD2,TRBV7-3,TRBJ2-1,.,TGTGCCAGCAGCTTATTCCTAGCGGGGGGGAGTGAGCAGTTCTTC,CASSLFLAGGSEQFF
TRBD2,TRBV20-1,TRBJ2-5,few,TGCAGTGCTCCCCGGGGGGATCCAGAGACCCAGTACTTC,CSAPRGDPETQYF